This TCR beta chain is drawn from a study of T-cell memory formation after mild COVID-19. Study at large: For the most part, TCR clusters were specific to one donor. Study results and limitations: Most CD4+ clones that shrank were in CM and EM, while CD8+ ones turned up in EMRA. Clones shrinking from day 15 to 85 showed even CD4/CD8 mixes; later expanders tilted CD4+. Memory from before infection featured some responding clones, which suggests cross-reactive memory joined.

TCRdb used MiXCR to reprocess the 5' RACE reads, holding one entry per CDR3 protein. The sample records fewer than 250,000 distinct CDR3 sequences, about 27% being singletons. Germline values: CDR1 DFQATT, CDR2 SNEGSKA (reference sequence). CDR3 length equals 15 residues. V lost 6 bases, J lost 9 bases, and 14 bases stayed unmatched. This clonotype was detected a few times. The antigen is unknown. Sample: PBMCs or a T cell subset sorted from them (not recorded which). V is TRBV20-1 and J is TRBJ2-1; TRBD1 aligns across 10 bases. The TCR originated in an adult woman who had mild COVID-19 (a few samples of this study predate the infection). Cell type and time point are not known. The CDR3 loop is CSARRRQGAIGEQFF. CDR3 DNA sequence: TGCAGTGCCAGAAGGAGACAGGGGGCGATTGGTGAGCAGTTCTTC.